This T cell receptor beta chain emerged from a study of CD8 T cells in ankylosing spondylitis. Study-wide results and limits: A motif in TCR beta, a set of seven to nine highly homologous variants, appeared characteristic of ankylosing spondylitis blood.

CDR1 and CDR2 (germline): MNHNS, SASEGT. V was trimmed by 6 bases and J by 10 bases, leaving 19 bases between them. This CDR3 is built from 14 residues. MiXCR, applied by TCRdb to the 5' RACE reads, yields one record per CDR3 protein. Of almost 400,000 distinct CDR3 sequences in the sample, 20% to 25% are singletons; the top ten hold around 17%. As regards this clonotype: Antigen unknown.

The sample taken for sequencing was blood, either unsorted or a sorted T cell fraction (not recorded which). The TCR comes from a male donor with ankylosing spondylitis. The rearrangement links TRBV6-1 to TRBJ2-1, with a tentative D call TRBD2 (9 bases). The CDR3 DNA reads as TGTGCCAGCAGACGGGACAGGCGGGGGGGGGAGCAGTTCTTC. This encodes CASRRDRRGGEQFF.